This T cell receptor beta chain originates from a study of blood T cell repertoires in COVID-19. On the study more broadly: There were acute and convalescent COVID-19 samples, and they came from the United States, Italy and Spain. Sample material is recorded as cDNA or gDNA derived from T cells, B-cell-depleted T cells, or PBMCs.

Original data processing: Counts of nucleated cells, estimated from reference gene primer amplification, were obtained. Repertoires were generated with immunoSEQ multiplex PCR, while TCRdb's copy carries only in-frame clones and drops some. Clone size and the V and J calls come from that table; the DNA yielded D and trimming. The sample has about 260,000 clones, approximately 88% seen once. Germline-derived CDR1 and CDR2 are PRHDT and FYEKMQ (reference sequence). V lost 5 bases, J lost 8 bases, and 21 bases lay in between. The CDR3 is 16 residues long. This receptor was identified in a human donor in a cohort sampled during active COVID-19. The sequenced material came from peripheral blood. This sequence joins TRBV13 and TRBJ1-4; tentatively, D is TRBD1 (6 bases). The CDR3 reads CASSHLQGQGYEKLFF. The CDR3 DNA sequence: TGTGCCAGCAGCCATCTCCAGGGGCAGGGTTACGAAAAACTGTTTTTT.